This TCR beta chain was obtained from a study of T cells after yellow fever vaccination. TCRdb used MiXCR to reprocess the 5' RACE reads, holding one entry per CDR3 protein. The data show about 340,000 distinct CDR3 sequences, with around 4.1% seen just once and around 24% held by the top ten. This clonotype was detected many times. V was clipped by 1 base and J by 4 bases; unmatched bases: 4. The CDR3 length is 16 residues. Germline loops: CDR1 SGHTA, CDR2 FQGNSA. The starting material was PBMCs, obtained 5 days after the yellow fever booster vaccination. The receptor's source is a man between 18 and 35 years old who received the YFV17D yellow fever vaccine. The genes are TRBV7-2 and TRBJ2-5; the match to TRBD2 covers 12 bases. DNA for the CDR3: TGTGCCAGCAGCTTAGTTCCTAGCGGGGGGGGAGAGACCCAGTACTTC. Its protein product is CASSLVPSGGGETQYF.